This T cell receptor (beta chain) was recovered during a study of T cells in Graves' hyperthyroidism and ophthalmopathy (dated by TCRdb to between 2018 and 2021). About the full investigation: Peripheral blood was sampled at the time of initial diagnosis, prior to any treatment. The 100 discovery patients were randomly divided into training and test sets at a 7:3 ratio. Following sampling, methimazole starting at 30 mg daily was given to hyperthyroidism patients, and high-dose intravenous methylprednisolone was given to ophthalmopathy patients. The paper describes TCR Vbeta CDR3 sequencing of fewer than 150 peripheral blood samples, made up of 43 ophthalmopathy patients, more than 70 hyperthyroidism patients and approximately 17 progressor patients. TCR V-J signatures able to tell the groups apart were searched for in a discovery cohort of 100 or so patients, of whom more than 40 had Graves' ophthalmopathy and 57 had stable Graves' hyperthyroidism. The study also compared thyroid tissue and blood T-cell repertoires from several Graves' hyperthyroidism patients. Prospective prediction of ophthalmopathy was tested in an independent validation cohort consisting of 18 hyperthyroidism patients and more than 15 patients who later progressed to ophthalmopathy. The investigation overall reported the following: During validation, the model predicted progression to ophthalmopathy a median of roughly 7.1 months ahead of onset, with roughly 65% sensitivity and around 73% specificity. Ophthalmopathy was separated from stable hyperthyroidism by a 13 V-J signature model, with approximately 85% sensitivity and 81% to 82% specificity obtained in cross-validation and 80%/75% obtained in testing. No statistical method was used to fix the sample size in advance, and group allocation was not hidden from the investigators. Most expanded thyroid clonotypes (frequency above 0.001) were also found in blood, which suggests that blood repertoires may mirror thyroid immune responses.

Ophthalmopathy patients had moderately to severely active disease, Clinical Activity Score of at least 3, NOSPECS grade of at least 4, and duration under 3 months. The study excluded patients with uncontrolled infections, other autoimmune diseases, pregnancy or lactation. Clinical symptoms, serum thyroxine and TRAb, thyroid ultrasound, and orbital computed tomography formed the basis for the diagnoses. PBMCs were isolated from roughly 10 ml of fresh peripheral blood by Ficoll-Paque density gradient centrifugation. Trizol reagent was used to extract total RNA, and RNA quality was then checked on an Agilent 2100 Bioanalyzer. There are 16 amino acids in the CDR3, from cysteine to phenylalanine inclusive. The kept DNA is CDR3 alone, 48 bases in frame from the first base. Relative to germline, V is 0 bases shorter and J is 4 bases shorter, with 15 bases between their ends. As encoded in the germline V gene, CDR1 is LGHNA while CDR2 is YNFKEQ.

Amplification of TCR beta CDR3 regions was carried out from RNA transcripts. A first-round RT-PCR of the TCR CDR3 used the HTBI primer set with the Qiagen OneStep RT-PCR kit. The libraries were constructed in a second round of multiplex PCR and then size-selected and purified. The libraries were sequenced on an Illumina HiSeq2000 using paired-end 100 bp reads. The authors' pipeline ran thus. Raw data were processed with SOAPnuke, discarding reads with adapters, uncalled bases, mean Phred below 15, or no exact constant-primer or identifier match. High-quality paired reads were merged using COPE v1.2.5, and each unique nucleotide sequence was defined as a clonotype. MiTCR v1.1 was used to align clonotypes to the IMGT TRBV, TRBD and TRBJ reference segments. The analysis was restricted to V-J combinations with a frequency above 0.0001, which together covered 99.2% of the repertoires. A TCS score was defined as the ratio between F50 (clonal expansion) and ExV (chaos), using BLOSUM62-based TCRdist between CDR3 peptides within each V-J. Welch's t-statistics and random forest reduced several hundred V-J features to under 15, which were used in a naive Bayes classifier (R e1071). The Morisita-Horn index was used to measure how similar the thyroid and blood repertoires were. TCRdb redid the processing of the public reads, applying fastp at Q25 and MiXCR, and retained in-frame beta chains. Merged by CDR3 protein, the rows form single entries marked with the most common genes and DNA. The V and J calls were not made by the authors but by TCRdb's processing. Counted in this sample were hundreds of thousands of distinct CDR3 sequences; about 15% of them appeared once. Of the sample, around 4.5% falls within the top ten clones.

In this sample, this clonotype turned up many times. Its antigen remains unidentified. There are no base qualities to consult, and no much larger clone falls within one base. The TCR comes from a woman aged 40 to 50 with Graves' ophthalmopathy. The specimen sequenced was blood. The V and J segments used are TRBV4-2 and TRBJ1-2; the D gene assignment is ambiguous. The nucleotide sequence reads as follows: TGTGCCAGCAGCCAAGATCCTAATAGCGGTAGCTATGGCTACACCTTC. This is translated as CASSQDPNSGSYGYTF.